These 3 T cell receptor beta chains share one sample of origin, sequenced in a study of shared clonotypes between healthy human individuals. The table came from immunoSEQ multiplex PCR; TCRdb's copy has only in-frame clones and leaves some out. The sample shows 950,000 to 1,300,000 clones, 65% to 80% of them seen only once. The sequenced sample consisted of memory CD4+ T cells sorted from blood. The sample's subset: CD45RA-negative fraction. These receptors came from a man in his late teens or twenties in good health.

This clone was found a few times. The chain combines TRBV5-4 with TRBJ1-6; TRBD1 might be the D (6 bases). V dropped 0 bases and J dropped 9 bases, with 13 bases sitting between them. Germline V gene data show CDR1 as SGHNT and CDR2 as YYREEE (reference sequence). CDR3 size: 15 residues. The CDR3 DNA sequence: TGTGCCAGCAGCTTGGGGGGGCCCGGGGGTTCACCCCTCCACTTT. Translated, it gives CASSLGGPGGSPLHF.

This clone was counted between two and nine times. This chain joins TRBV28 and TRBJ2-7; TRBD1 agrees at 10 bases. CDR1 is MDHEN, CDR2 SYDVKM, per germline. V dropped 5 bases and J dropped 7; count of bases not matched to a gene: 14. This CDR3 spans 16 amino acids. The CDR3 sequence is CASSRPTGGKVEEQYF. The CDR3 DNA follows: TGTGCCAGCAGTCGTCCGACAGGGGGCAAGGTGGAAGAGCAGTACTTC.

This sequence joins TRBV19 and TRBJ1-3; 7 bases align to TRBD1. The CDR3 extends over 15 amino acids. CDR1 is LNHDA and CDR2 is SQIVND in the germline V gene (reference sequence). The V segment lost 4 bases and the J segment 0 bases; nucleotides outside the gene matches: 3. The CDR3: CASSRGTVSGNTIYF. The CDR3 region has the DNA TGTGCCAGTAGTAGAGGGACAGTCTCTGGAAACACCATATATTTT.